This T cell receptor (beta chain) is from a study of Graves' ophthalmopathy and Graves' hyperthyroidism. CDR3 length: 14 amino acids. Germline CDR1 MDHEN, CDR2 SYDVKM. V lost 3 bases and J 0 bases, leaving 9 bases between the germline ends. RNA transcripts yielded amplified TCR beta CDR3 regions. First-round RT-PCR with HTBI primers preceded a second-round multiplex PCR. Each CDR3 protein gets one entry after TCRdb re-called the multiplex PCR reads with MiXCR. The data hold some 160,000 distinct CDR3 sequences, with approximately 40% observed a single time. The source is a man aged 30 to 45 with Graves' ophthalmopathy. Sequencing input: peripheral blood. The genes are TRBV28 and TRBJ2-7; unclear D gene. CDR3 residues: CASSFRYSSYEQYF. DNA for the CDR3: TGTGCCAGCAGTTTCAGGTACTCCTCCTACGAGCAGTACTTC.